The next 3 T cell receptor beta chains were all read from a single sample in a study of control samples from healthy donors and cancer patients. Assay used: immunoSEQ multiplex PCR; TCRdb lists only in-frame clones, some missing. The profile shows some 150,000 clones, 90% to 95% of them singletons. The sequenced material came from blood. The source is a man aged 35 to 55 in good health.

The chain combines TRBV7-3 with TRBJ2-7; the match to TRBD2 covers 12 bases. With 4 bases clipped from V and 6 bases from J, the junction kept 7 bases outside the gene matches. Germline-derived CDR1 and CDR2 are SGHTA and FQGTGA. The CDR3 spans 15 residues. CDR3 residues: CASSSASGRDSEQYF. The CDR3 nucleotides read TGTGCCAGCAGCTCGGCTAGCGGGAGGGATTCCGAGCAGTACTTC.

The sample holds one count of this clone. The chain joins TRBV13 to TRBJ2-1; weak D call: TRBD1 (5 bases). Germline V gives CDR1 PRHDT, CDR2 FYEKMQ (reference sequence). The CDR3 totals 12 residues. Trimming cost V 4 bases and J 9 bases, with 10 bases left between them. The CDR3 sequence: CASSSTDSEQFF. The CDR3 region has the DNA TGTGCCAGCAGCTCAACCGACAGTGAGCAGTTCTTC.

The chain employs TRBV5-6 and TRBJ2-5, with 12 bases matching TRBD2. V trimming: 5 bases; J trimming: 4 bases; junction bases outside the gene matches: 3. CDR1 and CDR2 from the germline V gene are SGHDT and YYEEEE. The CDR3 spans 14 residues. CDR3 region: CASSPGLAGETQYF. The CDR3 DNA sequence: TGTGCCAGCAGTCCGGGACTAGCGGGAGAGACCCAGTACTTC. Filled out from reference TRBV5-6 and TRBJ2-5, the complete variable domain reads DAGVTQSPTHLIKTRGQQVTLRCSPKSGHDTVSWYQQALGQGPQFIFQYYEEEERQRGNFPDRFSGHQFPNYSSELNVNALLLGDSALYLCASSPGLAGETQYFGPGTRLLVL.